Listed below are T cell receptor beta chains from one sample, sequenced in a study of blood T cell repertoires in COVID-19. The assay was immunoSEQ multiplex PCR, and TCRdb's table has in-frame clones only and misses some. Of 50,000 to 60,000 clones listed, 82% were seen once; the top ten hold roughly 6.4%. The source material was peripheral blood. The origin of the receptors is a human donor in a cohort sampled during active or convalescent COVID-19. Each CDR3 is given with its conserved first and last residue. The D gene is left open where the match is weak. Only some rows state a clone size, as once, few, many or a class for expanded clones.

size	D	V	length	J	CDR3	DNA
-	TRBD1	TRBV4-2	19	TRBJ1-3	CASSQDSTTGVISGNTIYF	TGTGCCAGCAGCCAAGATTCGACGACAGGGGTTATCTCTGGAAACACCATATATTTT
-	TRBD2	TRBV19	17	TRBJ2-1	CASSGPRTSGGVGEQFF	TGTGCCAGTAGCGGCCCTAGGACTAGCGGGGGGGTCGGGGAGCAGTTCTTC
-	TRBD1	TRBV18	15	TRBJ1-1	CASSSETGGRTEAFF	TGTGCCAGCTCATCGGAGACAGGGGGGAGAACTGAAGCTTTCTTT
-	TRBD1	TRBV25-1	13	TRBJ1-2	CASGTGASYGYTF	TGTGCCAGCGGGACAGGGGCGAGCTATGGCTACACCTTC
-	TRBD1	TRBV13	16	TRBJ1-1	CASSSQGAHSNTEAFF	TGTGCCAGCAGCTCACAGGGGGCTCACAGCAACACTGAAGCTTTCTTT
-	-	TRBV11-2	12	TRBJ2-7	CASSLAAYEQYF	TGTGCCAGCAGCTTAGCGGCCTACGAGCAGTACTTC
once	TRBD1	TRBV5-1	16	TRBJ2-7	CASSLRYATGHHEQYF	TGCGCCAGCAGCTTACGTTACGCGACAGGGCACCACGAGCAGTACTTC
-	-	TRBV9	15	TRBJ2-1	CASSVAGGNYNEQFF	TGTGCCAGCAGCGTAGCTGGCGGCAACTACAATGAGCAGTTCTTC
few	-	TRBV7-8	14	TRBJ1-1	CASRPQQGRTEAFF	TGTGCCAGCAGACCCCAACAGGGTAGAACTGAAGCTTTCTTT
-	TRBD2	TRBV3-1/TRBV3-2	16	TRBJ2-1	CASSQELAGGYNEQFF	TGTGCCAGCAGCCAAGAGCTAGCGGGGGGCTACAATGAGCAGTTCTTC
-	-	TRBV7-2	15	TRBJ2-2	CASATPGANTGELFF	TGTGCCAGCGCGACCCCGGGGGCGAACACCGGGGAGCTGTTTTTT
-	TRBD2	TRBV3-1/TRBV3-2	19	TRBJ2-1	CASSQDTLAGGPSYNEQFF	TGTGCCAGCAGCCAAGATACCCTAGCGGGGGGACCCTCCTACAATGAGCAGTTCTTC
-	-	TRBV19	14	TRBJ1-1	CASSPWEGGTEAFF	TGTGCCAGTAGCCCCTGGGAGGGGGGGACTGAAGCTTTCTTT
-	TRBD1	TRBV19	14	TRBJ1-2	CATVPGQHSGGYTF	TGTGCCACGGTGCCGGGACAGCACTCGGGTGGCTACACCTTC
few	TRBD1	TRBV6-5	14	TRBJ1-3	CASSRQGSGNTIYF	TGTGCCAGCAGCCGACAGGGCTCTGGAAACACCATATATTTT
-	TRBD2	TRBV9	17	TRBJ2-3	CASSVGRASGGTDTQYF	TGTGCCAGCAGCGTAGGGAGGGCGAGCGGGGGGACAGATACGCAGTATTTT
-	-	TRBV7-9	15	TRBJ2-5	CASNPRGVGGETQYF	TGTGCCAGCAACCCTCGGGGTGTGGGAGGAGAGACCCAGTACTTC
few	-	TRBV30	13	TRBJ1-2	CAWSVDSNYGYTF	TGTGCCTGGAGTGTCGACAGTAACTATGGCTACACCTTC
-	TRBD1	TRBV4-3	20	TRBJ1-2	CASSVIVWGREFRGVYGYTF	TGCGCCAGCAGTGTTATCGTTTGGGGCAGGGAGTTCAGGGGGGTCTATGGCTACACCTTC
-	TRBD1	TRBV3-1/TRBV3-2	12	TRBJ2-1	CASGQAPEEQFF	TGTGCCTCGGGACAGGCGCCGGAGGAGCAGTTCTTC
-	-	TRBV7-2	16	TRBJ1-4	CASSELTGTWDEKLFF	TGTGCCAGCAGCGAATTGACCGGGACATGGGATGAAAAACTGTTTTTT
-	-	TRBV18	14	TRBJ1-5	CASSPEGSNQPQHF	TGTGCCAGCTCTCCGGAGGGAAGCAATCAGCCCCAGCATTTT
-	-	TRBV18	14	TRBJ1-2	CASSPGPGGYGYTF	TGTGCCAGCTCACCAGGGCCCGGTGGCTATGGCTACACCTTC
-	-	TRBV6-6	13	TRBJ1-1	CASTKGQPTEAFF	TGTGCCAGCACCAAGGGACAACCCACTGAAGCTTTCTTT
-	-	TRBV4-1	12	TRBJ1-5	CASSQDLEPQHF	TGCGCCAGCAGCCAAGATCTAGAGCCCCAGCATTTT
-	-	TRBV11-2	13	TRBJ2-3	CASSLGLADTQYF	TGTGCCAGCAGCTTAGGACTAGCAGATACGCAGTATTTT
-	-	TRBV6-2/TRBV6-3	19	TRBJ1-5	CASSYGGASQYMSNQPQHF	TGTGCCAGCAGTTACGGAGGGGCTAGTCAATATATGAGCAATCAGCCCCAGCATTTT
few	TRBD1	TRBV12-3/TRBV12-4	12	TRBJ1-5	CASRNDRGPQHF	TGTGCCAGCAGAAACGACAGGGGGCCCCAGCATTTT
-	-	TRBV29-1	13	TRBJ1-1	CSVGRVGGTEAFF	TGCAGCGTTGGCCGGGTAGGGGGCACTGAAGCTTTCTTT
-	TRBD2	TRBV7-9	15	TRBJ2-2	CASSLRIGGTGELFF	TGTGCCAGCAGCTTAAGGATCGGGGGGACCGGGGAGCTGTTTTTT
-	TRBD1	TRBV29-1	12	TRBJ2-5	CSVEAGGETQYF	TGCAGCGTTGAGGCAGGGGGAGAGACCCAGTACTTC
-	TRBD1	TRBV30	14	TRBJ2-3	CAWRPRTGSDTQYF	TGTGCCTGGAGGCCCCGGACAGGCTCAGATACGCAGTATTTT
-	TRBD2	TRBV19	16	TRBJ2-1	CASSMDSGGRYNEQFF	TGTGCCAGTAGTATGGACAGCGGGGGCCGTTACAATGAGCAGTTCTTC
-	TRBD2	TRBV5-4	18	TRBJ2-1	CASSLVRSGGSSYNEQFF	TGTGCCAGCAGCTTGGTCCGTTCCGGGGGGAGCTCCTACAATGAGCAGTTCTTC
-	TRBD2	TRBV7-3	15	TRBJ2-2	CASSPTLGRSGELFF	TGTGCCAGCAGCCCTACGCTCGGGAGGTCCGGGGAGCTGTTTTTT
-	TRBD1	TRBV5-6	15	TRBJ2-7	CASSFQGALSYEQYF	TGTGCCAGCAGCTTTCAGGGGGCCCTCTCCTACGAGCAGTACTTC
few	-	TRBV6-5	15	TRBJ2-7	CASSYDSASTYEQYF	TGTGCCAGCAGTTACGACTCTGCTTCAACCTACGAGCAGTACTTC
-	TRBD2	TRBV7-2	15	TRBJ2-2	CASSTTSGNTGELFF	TGTGCCAGCAGCACCACTAGCGGCAACACCGGGGAGCTGTTTTTT
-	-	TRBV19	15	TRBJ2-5	CASSRARGMQETQYF	TGTGCCAGTAGTCGAGCCAGGGGAATGCAAGAGACCCAGTACTTC
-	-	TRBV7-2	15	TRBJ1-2	CASSLDPRDTYGYTF	TGTGCCAGCAGCTTAGACCCCCGGGACACCTATGGCTACACCTTC
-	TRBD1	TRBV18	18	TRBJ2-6	CASSRRGQGPSGANVLTF	TGTGCCAGCTCACGAAGAGGACAGGGGCCCTCGGGGGCCAACGTCCTGACTTTC
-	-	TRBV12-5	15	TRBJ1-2	CASGRGDTLLYGYTF	TGTGCTAGTGGGCGGGGGGACACCCTTCTCTATGGCTACACCTTC
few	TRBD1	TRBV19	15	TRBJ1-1	CASSQTGAVITEAFF	TGTGCCAGTAGTCAAACAGGGGCAGTCATCACTGAAGCTTTCTTT
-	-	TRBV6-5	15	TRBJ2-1	CASSYPLSPRNEQFF	TGTGCCAGCAGTTACCCCCTGAGCCCGAGGAATGAGCAGTTCTTC
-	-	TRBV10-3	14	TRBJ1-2	CAIAEQSPSVGYTF	TGTGCCATCGCTGAACAGAGCCCGTCGGTTGGCTACACCTTC
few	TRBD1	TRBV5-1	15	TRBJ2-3	CASSLGQGGTDTQYF	TGCGCCAGCAGCTTAGGACAGGGGGGCACAGATACGCAGTATTTT
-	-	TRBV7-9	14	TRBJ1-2	CASSLNEVNYGYTF	TGTGCCAGCAGCTTAAACGAGGTTAACTATGGCTACACCTTC
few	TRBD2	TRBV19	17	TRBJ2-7	CASSPALGTSDSYEQYF	TGTGCCAGTAGTCCGGCGCTCGGGACTAGCGACTCCTACGAGCAGTACTTC
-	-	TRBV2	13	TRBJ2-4	CASRGLTKNIQYF	TGTGCCAGCAGGGGCCTAACCAAAAACATTCAGTACTTC
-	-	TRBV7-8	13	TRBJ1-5	CASSRRGDQPQHF	TGTGCCAGCAGTCGTAGGGGTGATCAGCCCCAGCATTTT
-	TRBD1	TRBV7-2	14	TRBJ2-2	CASSPQQGAGELFF	TGTGCCAGCAGCCCGCAACAGGGGGCCGGGGAGCTGTTTTTT
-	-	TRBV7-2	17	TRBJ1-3	CASSLGQGYVAGNTIYF	TGTGCCAGCAGCTTAGGCCAGGGGTACGTGGCTGGAAACACCATATATTTT
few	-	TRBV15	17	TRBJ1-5	CATSRDQAVYSNQPQHF	TGTGCCACCAGCAGAGATCAGGCAGTTTATAGCAATCAGCCCCAGCATTTT
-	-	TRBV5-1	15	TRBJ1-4	CASSPRQQPNEKLFF	TGCGCCAGCAGCCCCCGACAGCAACCTAATGAAAAACTGTTTTTT
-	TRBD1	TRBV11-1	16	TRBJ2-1	CASSPQGGQGAFEQFF	TGTGCCAGCAGTCCACAGGGGGGACAGGGGGCGTTTGAGCAGTTCTTC
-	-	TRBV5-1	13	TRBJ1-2	CASSLQGDYGYTF	TGCGCCAGCAGCTTGCAGGGTGACTATGGCTACACCTTC